This T cell receptor beta chain stems from a study of blood T cells in healthy people across ages. PCR was performed a second time for about 6 to 12 cycles using a sample-barcoded 5' primer and a J-beta primer mix. TCRdb re-analysed the 5' RACE reads in MiXCR, keeping a single row per CDR3 protein. The sample includes more than 600,000 distinct CDR3 sequences, 20% to 30% seen only once; the top ten take under 10%. Trimming stripped 6 bases from V and 0 bases from J, with 17 bases between. The germline V gene has CDR1 MNHEY and CDR2 SVGEGT. CDR3 size: 16 residues. Every sample had a minimum of 6.5 million PBMCs isolated. The same specimen was also included in a second study, on T cells of mothers and their children. As that report states: It was observed that no persistent microchimeric T cell clones could be detected.

The V call is TRBV6-2 or TRBV6-3, the J call TRBJ1-2, with D possibly TRBD1 on 6 matching bases. The sample was blood. The clonotype was recovered from a boy younger than 18 in good health. The CDR3 nucleotides read TGTGCCAGCAGACGCCGGGACACGCCAGCTAACTATGGCTACACCTTC. Translated, it gives CASRRRDTPANYGYTF.